This T cell receptor beta chain was profiled in a study of identical twins. This clonotype came up a few times. Its antigen is not identified. CDR1 and CDR2 from the germline V gene are MNHEY and SMNVEV (reference sequence). V shed 4 bases and J 4 bases; nucleotides not matched to a gene: 5. The CDR3 runs 16 residues. A universal primer site was created by template switching, with the cDNA bearing unique molecular identifiers. One entry per CDR3 protein, called by TCRdb with MiXCR from the 5' RACE reads. The sample lists 200,000 to 250,000 distinct CDR3 sequences, 7.5% seen once, with 1.9% in the top ten. Broader study findings: Excess low generation probability was seen in twin-shared out-of-frame alpha sequences. Carriage of fewer insertions was seen in abundant cord blood beta clonotypes, whereas memory repertoires showed none. Because invariant MAIT and iNKT cells could be present, zero-insertion analyses could be partly confounded.

These data are also associated with another study on yellow fever vaccine responses in identical twins.

The receptor comes from a woman younger than 30 in good health. Sequenced input: memory (CD45RO+) T cells sorted from blood. The V and J genes are TRBV27 and TRBJ2-1; TRBD2 matches 12 bases. CDR3 nucleotides: TGTGCCAGCAGTTCACGACTAGCGGGGGCTTACAATGAGCAGTTCTTC. This sequence encodes CASSSRLAGAYNEQFF.